The next 21 T cell receptor beta chains were all read from a single sample in a study of cytomegalovirus exposure and HLA in healthy donors (dated by TCRdb to the late 2010s). The library was made by the immunoSEQ multiplex PCR assay. A mixture of 60 forward primers for TCR Vbeta segments and 13 reverse primers for TCR Jbeta segments was used in the multiplex PCR. TCRdb stores this immuneACCESS table with in-frame sequences only. Part of the clones is absent; in the studies checked, under half of the shortfall reflects unresolved V genes, and no reason is known for the rest. The sample profile shows under 200,000 clones; over 75% of them were found once. 1% of the sample is in the top ten clones. The specimen was PBMCs. All receptors come from a woman in her fifties or sixties in good health and CMV-seropositive.

The chain combines TRBV28 with TRBJ2-7; no clear D gene. Germline CDR1 is MDHEN and CDR2 is SYDVKM. The V gene lost 5 bases and the J gene lost 0 bases, with 5 bases spanning the gap. The CDR3 is made up of 12 amino acids. The CDR3 DNA reads as TGTGCCAGCAGTCTAAACTCCTACGAGCAGTACTTC. This translates into CASSLNSYEQYF.

This clone has just one count. J is TRBJ2-1 and V is TRBV9, with 11 positions matching TRBD2. This CDR3 contains 15 residues. Trimming cost V 2 bases and J 9 bases; bases outside gene matches: 7. Germline CDR1 reads SGDLS; CDR2 reads YYNGEE. CDR3 amino acids: CASSVLAGGLGEQFF. The CDR3 coding sequence is TGTGCCAGCAGCGTCTTAGCGGGGGGGCTGGGTGAGCAGTTCTTC.

This sequence joins TRBV7-2 and TRBJ1-4; D remains ambiguous. Germline values: CDR1 SGHTA, CDR2 FQGNSA. The CDR3 has 15 amino acids. Trimming removed 1 base at V and 1 base at J, with 7 bases between. For the CDR3, the DNA is TGTGCCAGCAGCTTAGTAGGCGGAACTAATGAAAAACTGTTTTTT. Amino acids: CASSLVGGTNEKLFF.

This clone was seen only once. V usage is TRBV18 and J usage is TRBJ2-7; TRBD1 matches at 12 bases. Germline CDR1 KGHSH, CDR2 LQKENI. Trimming cost V 8 bases and J 0 bases; bases outside gene matches: 8. The CDR3 covers 16 residues. In DNA form, the CDR3 reads TGTGCCAGCCAACGGGACAGGGGGCGACTCTCCTACGAGCAGTACTTC. Translated: CASQRDRGRLSYEQYF. Supplemented by reference TRBV18 and TRBJ2-7, the full variable domain reads NAGVMQNPRHLVRRRGQEARLRCSPMKGHSHVYWYRQLPEEGLKFMVYLQKENIIDESGMPKERFSAEFPKEGPSILRIQQVVRGDSAAYFCASQRDRGRLSYEQYFGPGTRLTVT.

The chain recombines TRBV7-9 with TRBJ2-4, with 7 bases identical to TRBD2. The CDR3 is 15 amino acids. Trimming removed 5 bases from V and 7 bases from J; junction bases left unmatched: 11. The germline CDR1 and CDR2 sequences are SEHNR and FQNEAQ (reference sequence). The CDR3 protein is CASSARGGIRNIQYF. DNA for the CDR3: TGTGCCAGCAGCGCTAGGGGAGGGATACGGAACATTCAGTACTTC.

The rearrangement links TRBV28 to TRBJ1-1, with D possibly TRBD1 on 6 matching bases. CDR1 is MDHEN and CDR2 is SYDVKM in the germline V gene. Between the trimmed V and J ends, which lost 10 bases and 5 bases, there was a span of 11 bases. This CDR3 spans 11 amino acids. The CDR3 loop is CAISGVTEAFF. The CDR3 DNA sequence: TGTGCCATTTCAGGGGTGACTGAAGCTTTCTTT. The variable domain in full, completed from reference TRBV28 and TRBJ1-1, reads DVKVTQSSRYLVKRTGEKVFLECVQDMDHENMFWYRQDPGLGLRLIYFSYDVKMKEKGDIPEGYSVSREKKERFSLILESASTNQTSMYLCAISGVTEAFFGQGTRLTVV.

V gene TRBV29-1 combines with J gene TRBJ2-1, with TRBD2 as a possible D gene (7 bases). Trimming shortened V by 3 bases and J by 9 bases, and 15 bases separated the two germline ends. The CDR3 extends over 13 amino acids. Looked up from germline, CDR1 is SQVTM and CDR2 is ANQGSEA. The CDR3 is CSVDNRGAVEQFF. As DNA, the CDR3 is TGCAGCGTTGATAACCGGGGGGCCGTTGAGCAGTTCTTC.

This chain links TRBV29-1 with TRBJ2-3, with 7 positions matching TRBD2. Per germline, CDR1 SQVTM and CDR2 ANQGSEA. The V gene end was trimmed by 4 bases and the J gene end by 0 bases; junction bases not matched to a gene: 4. This CDR3 comprises 14 residues. CDR3 region: CSVVLAVSTDTQYF. CDR3 nucleotides: TGCAGCGTTGTGCTAGCGGTTAGCACAGATACGCAGTATTTT.

The chain has TRBV5-6 and TRBJ1-4; 8 bases align to TRBD1. Trimming removed 4 bases from V and 7 bases from J; junction bases left unmatched: 9. Germline assignment: CDR1 SGHDT and CDR2 YYEEEE. The CDR3 runs to 15 residues. CDR3 sequence: CASSIGQGRSEKLFF. The CDR3 DNA follows: TGTGCCAGCAGCATAGGACAGGGAAGGAGTGAAAAACTGTTTTTT.

The chain links TRBV18 to TRBJ1-5; 7 bases fit TRBD1. CDR1 is KGHSH, CDR2 LQKENI, per germline. CDR3 length: 15 residues. V shed 5 bases, J shed 2 bases, and the junction held 6 bases outside the gene matches. The CDR3 region has the DNA TGTGCCAGCTCATCTACAGGGGCGGGCAATCAGCCCCAGCATTTT. It codes for CASSSTGAGNQPQHF.

This clone was detected a few times. The V and J genes are TRBV5-8 and TRBJ2-6, with TRBD1 matching 8 bases. The CDR3 loop spans 17 amino acids. With V trimmed by 4 bases and J by 0 bases, 6 bases remained unmatched. CDR1 is SGHTS, CDR2 YDEGEE, per germline. CDR3 loop: CASSRQGAGSGANVLTF. Written as DNA, the CDR3 is TGTGCCAGCAGCCGGCAGGGGGCCGGCTCTGGGGCCAACGTCCTGACTTTC.

This clone came up a few times. This chain uses TRBV19 with TRBJ1-1, with D possibly matching TRBD1 (6 bases). Germline lookup yields CDR1 LNHDA and CDR2 SQIVND (reference sequence). V was cut by 5 bases and J by 1 base, with 14 bases left in between. CDR3 size: 15 residues. The CDR3 loop reads CASSLLRDTNTEAFF. In DNA form, the CDR3 reads TGTGCCAGTAGTCTTCTCCGGGACACGAACACTGAAGCTTTCTTT.

V and J are TRBV4-3 and TRBJ1-1; 7 positions agree with TRBD1. The germline gives CDR1 LGHNA, CDR2 YSLEER. The CDR3 covers 15 residues. The V segment lost 4 bases and the J segment 5 bases; nucleotides outside the gene matches: 10. For the CDR3, the DNA is TGCGCCAGCAGCCCCAAGGGGGCCCGGGGGACTGAAGCTTTCTTT. As protein: CASSPKGARGTEAFF.

The chain joins TRBV5-1 to TRBJ2-5, with 9 bases aligning to TRBD1. Germline V gene lookup returns CDR1 SGHRS and CDR2 YFSETQ. This CDR3 has 14 amino acids. V dropped 6 bases and J dropped 5; count of bases not matched to a gene: 8. CDR3 in DNA: TGCGCCAGCACCTCGACAGGGGGTGGCGAGACCCAGTACTTC. It is translated as CASTSTGGGETQYF. Full variable domain (missing parts from reference TRBV5-1 and TRBJ2-5): KAGVTQTPRYLIKTRGQQVTLSCSPISGHRSVSWYQQTPGQGLQFLFEYFSETQRNKGNFPGRFSGRQFSNSRSEMNVSTLELGDSALYLCASTSTGGGETQYFGPGTRLLVL.

In nucleotides, the CDR3 is TGTGCCAGCAGCTTAGCTGACACAACTAATGAAAAACTGTTTTTT. This sequence encodes CASSLADTTNEKLFF. The chain employs TRBV7-9 and TRBJ1-4; D unclear. Trimming removed 0 bases from V and 0 bases from J, with 5 bases in between. CDR3 length: 15 residues. Germline CDR1 is SEHNR and CDR2 is FQNEAQ (reference sequence).

In regard to this clone: The sample has other DNA sequences that encode this CDR3 too. This chain links TRBV29-1 with TRBJ2-1; 10 bases map to TRBD2. CDR1 and CDR2 from the germline V gene are SQVTM and ANQGSEA. This CDR3 has 15 residues. V shed 6 bases and J 5 bases; nucleotides not matched to a gene: 10. As DNA, the CDR3 is TGCAGCGTGATGGGGCTAGCGGGGGATAACAATGAGCAGTTCTTC. Its translation: CSVMGLAGDNNEQFF.

This chain uses TRBV28 with TRBJ1-1; no definite D call. Between the trimmed V and J ends, which lost 6 bases and 7 bases, there was a span of 15 bases. The germline V gene has CDR1 MDHEN and CDR2 SYDVKM. This CDR3 spans 13 amino acids. In DNA, the CDR3 is TGTGCCAGCAGCACCCCACAACGCGGTGAAGCTTTCTTT. Encoded protein: CASSTPQRGEAFF.

A single count supports this clone. The chain uses TRBV5-4 and TRBJ1-2, with D possibly being TRBD1 (5 bases). Germline values: CDR1 SGHNT, CDR2 YYREEE (reference sequence). Trimming took off 4 bases at V and 6 bases at J, with 16 bases between the two ends. This CDR3 comprises 14 residues. The DNA of the CDR3 is TGTGCCAGCAGCCGTAAACAGGAGATTCATGGCTACACCTTC. Translated: CASSRKQEIHGYTF.

This chain joins TRBV7-3 and TRBJ2-5; 9 positions agree with TRBD2. CDR3 length: 13 residues. V gave up 4 bases and J gave up 5 bases; unmatched junction bases: 2. Looked up from germline, CDR1 is SGHTA and CDR2 is FQGTGA. CDR3 in DNA: TGTGCCAGCAGCTATGGACTAGCGGAGACCCAGTACTTC. This gives the protein CASSYGLAETQYF.

The chain couples TRBV28 to TRBJ2-7, with 7 bases lining up with TRBD2. The junction had 7 bases not matched to a gene; V was cut back by 6 bases and J by 2 bases. Per germline, CDR1 MDHEN and CDR2 SYDVKM. This CDR3 comprises 14 residues. The CDR3: CASSYLAEPYEQYF. The DNA of the CDR3 is TGTGCCAGCAGCTACCTAGCGGAGCCCTACGAGCAGTACTTC.

The rearrangement joins TRBV29-1 to TRBJ2-5; D is uncertain. The CDR3 has 11 amino acids. CDR1 and CDR2 (germline): SQVTM, ANQGSEA. V lost 6 bases and J 3 bases, leaving 8 bases between the germline ends. As DNA, the CDR3 is TGCAGCGTCTCCCGGGAAGAGACCCAGTACTTC. Translated, it gives CSVSREETQYF.